This entry lists 32 T cell receptor beta chains sequenced from one sample in a study of CD8+ T cells in alopecia areata. Sequencing relied on a cDNA template that was reverse transcribed from extracted RNA. The assay was immunoSEQ multiplex PCR, and TCRdb's table has in-frame clones only and misses some. The sample comprises approximately 180,000 clones, about 54% of which are singletons, and under 20% rests with the top ten. Treatment here: oral pan-JAK inhibitor, 5-10 mg twice daily. The input for sequencing was CD4+ T cells sorted from blood, taken at approximately week 60, from a patient treated with tofacitinib. The receptors derive from a human donor with alopecia areata.

CDR3 residues: CASSFGYQPQHF. The CDR3 DNA follows: TGTGCCAGCAGCTTTGGTTATCAGCCCCAGCATTTT. The V gene is TRBV7-2, the J gene TRBJ1-5; D gene ambiguous. Germline CDR1 is SGHTA and CDR2 is FQGNSA. V was pared by 3 bases and J by 5 bases, with 5 bases between. This CDR3 spans 12 amino acids.

This clone was found once. The rearrangement joins TRBV30 to TRBJ1-2; the D gene is possibly TRBD1 (5 bases). V was trimmed by 4 bases and J by 1 base, leaving 13 bases between them. CDR1 GTSNPN and CDR2 SVGIG come from the germline V gene (reference sequence). CDR3 length equals 14 residues. CDR3 protein: CAWTRDPNNYGYTF. The CDR3 DNA sequence: TGTGCCTGGACCCGGGACCCAAATAACTATGGCTACACCTTC.

The J gene is TRBJ2-5, the V gene TRBV5-4; tentative D call: TRBD1 (5 bases). Germline V lookup: CDR1 SGHNT, CDR2 YYREEE (reference sequence). This CDR3 is built from 17 residues. V was clipped by 4 bases and J by 4 bases, with 23 bases between them. The CDR3 nucleotides are TGTGCCAGCAGCCCTCGGCAGGGTGGCTTTTCTCGAGAGACCCAGTACTTC. Translating it yields CASSPRQGGFSRETQYF.

A few counts support this clone. The chain combines TRBV9 with TRBJ2-3, with 8 positions matching TRBD2. This CDR3 comprises 20 residues. Unmatched junction bases numbered 16, after V lost 0 bases and J lost 1 base. Germline CDR1 reads SGDLS; CDR2 reads YYNGEE. The CDR3 spells CASSVATATSARLGTDTQYF. In DNA, the CDR3 is TGTGCCAGCAGCGTAGCTACAGCGACTAGCGCCCGATTGGGCACAGATACGCAGTATTTT.

The genes are TRBV7-2 and TRBJ2-5; D gene uncertain. Germline loops: CDR1 SGHTA, CDR2 FQGNSA. The V and J ends lost 5 bases and 7 bases respectively, with 17 bases between them. This CDR3 has 14 residues. CDR3 nucleotide sequence: TGTGCCAGCAGCCGAGAGACTGTCCACGGGACCCAGTACTTC. Protein: CASSRETVHGTQYF. Full variable domain (missing parts from reference TRBV7-2 and TRBJ2-5): GAGVSQSPSNKVTEKGKDVELRCDPISGHTALYWYRQSLGQGLEFLIYFQGNSAPDKSGLPSDRFSAERTGGSVSTLTIQRTQQEDSAVYLCASSRETVHGTQYFGPGTRLLVL.

The chain uses TRBV4-2 and TRBJ2-2; a weak D match, TRBD1 (5 bases). The CDR3 covers 15 residues. The V end lost 0 bases, the J end lost 8 bases, and 13 bases lay between the germline ends. CDR1 is LGHNA and CDR2 is YNFKEQ in the germline V gene. CDR3 bases: TGTGCCAGCAGCCAAGAGGTCCAGGGTAGGGGGGAGCTGTTTTTT. It yields the protein CASSQEVQGRGELFF.

This chain connects TRBV2 to TRBJ1-6, with D tentatively TRBD1 (5 bases). CDR1 and CDR2 (germline): SNHLY, FYNNEI. Between the trimmed V and J ends, which lost 5 bases and 11 bases, there was a span of 19 bases. This CDR3 region has 15 residues. For the CDR3, the DNA is TGTGCCAGCAGTTCCGAGGACGCAGCGGGGGCACCCCTCCACTTT. Residues: CASSSEDAAGAPLHF.

This clone showed up just a few times. The V gene is TRBV7-9, the J gene TRBJ2-5; the D gene is possibly TRBD1 (5 bases). The CDR3 has 15 amino acids. CDR1 and CDR2 from the germline V gene are SEHNR and FQNEAQ (reference sequence). Between the trimmed V and J ends, which lost 5 bases and 2 bases, there was a span of 15 bases. The CDR3, as DNA: TGTGCCAGCAGCCCCAGGGCTGCTCTACAAGAGACCCAGTACTTC. The encoded protein is CASSPRAALQETQYF.

The J gene is TRBJ2-7, the V gene TRBV6-1; TRBD1 aligns across 9 bases. Germline lookup yields CDR1 MNHNS and CDR2 SASEGT. With 3 bases clipped from V and 5 bases from J, the junction kept 8 bases outside the gene matches. CDR3 length: 15 amino acids. The DNA of the CDR3 is TGTGCCAGCAGTGAGGGTTGGGACAGGGCCCACGAGCAGTACTTC. This codes for CASSEGWDRAHEQYF.

J is TRBJ2-7 and V is TRBV25-1; 9 bases are a match to TRBD1. The ends lost 4 bases at V and 6 bases at J; junction bases unmatched: 10. CDR3 size: 15 residues. Looked up from germline, CDR1 is MGHDK and CDR2 is SYGVNS. CDR3 region: CASSVNRGRHTEQYF. The CDR3 DNA follows: TGTGCCAGCAGTGTAAACAGGGGGCGGCATACCGAGCAGTACTTC.

This clone was recorded a few times. The chain combines TRBV29-1 with TRBJ2-5, with D tentatively TRBD1 (8 bases). The CDR3 has 11 residues. V lost 7 bases, J lost 7 bases, and 13 bases lay in between. Germline V gene lookup returns CDR1 SQVTM and CDR2 ANQGSEA. The CDR3 DNA is TGCAGCGCGGACAGGGAGGGGACCCAGTACTTC. It specifies CSADREGTQYF.

This rearrangement joins TRBV5-6 to TRBJ2-7; D assignment may be TRBD1 or TRBD2 (5 bases each). The V end was cut by 2 bases, the J end by 7 bases, with 13 bases between. Germline values: CDR1 SGHDT, CDR2 YYEEEE. The CDR3 consists of 13 residues. CDR3 residues: CASSLPGTAEQYF. The CDR3 DNA reads as TGTGCCAGCAGCTTACCCGGGACGGCAGAGCAGTACTTC.

The chain has TRBV2 and TRBJ2-3; TRBD2 agrees at 10 bases. The junction had 5 bases not matched to a gene; V was cut back by 5 bases and J by 3 bases. The CDR3 is 15 residues long. CDR1 is SNHLY and CDR2 is FYNNEI in the germline V gene. In DNA form, the CDR3 reads TGTGCCAGCAGTCTGAGCGGGGGGGAAACAGATACGCAGTATTTT. As protein: CASSLSGGETDTQYF.

V usage is TRBV15 and J usage is TRBJ2-5; D is unresolved. TRBJ2-7 explains the end of the DNA better; the J call may be wrong. Looked up from germline, CDR1 is LNHNV and CDR2 is YYDKDF (reference sequence). The CDR3 length is 14 residues. CDR3: CATARALDSYEQYF. The CDR3 DNA reads as TGTGCCACGGCCCGGGCCCTTGACTCCTACGAGCAGTACTTC.

This clone was seen more than once but under ten times. The chain employs TRBV9 and TRBJ2-3; tentative D call: TRBD2 (5 bases). The CDR3 has 14 amino acids. The germline V gene encodes CDR1 SGDLS and CDR2 YYNGEE. V was cut by 0 bases and J by 4 bases, with 9 bases left in between. As DNA, the CDR3 is TGTGCCAGCAGCGTAGGGGCCGGGGCAGATACGCAGTATTTT. It translates to CASSVGAGADTQYF.

The chain links TRBV29-1 to TRBJ2-5, with TRBD1 matching 7 bases. Germline V gene data show CDR1 as SQVTM and CDR2 as ANQGSEA. The CDR3 totals 12 residues. V shed 7 bases, J shed 1 base, and the junction held 3 bases outside the gene matches. In DNA, the CDR3 is TGCAGCGGACAGGGAAGCCAAGAGACCCAGTACTTC. Translated, it gives CSGQGSQETQYF. The variable domain in full, completed from reference TRBV29-1 and TRBJ2-5, reads SAVISQKPSRDICQRGTSLTIQCQVDSQVTMMFWYRQQPGQSLTLIATANQGSEATYESGFVIDKFPISRPNLTFSTLTVSNMSPEDSSIYLCSGQGSQETQYFGPGTRLLVL.

This clone was counted only a few times. The rearrangement uses TRBV18 and TRBJ1-1; D is undetermined. Germline V lookup: CDR1 KGHSH, CDR2 LQKENI. This CDR3 contains 15 residues. V lost 2 bases, J lost 4 bases, and 14 bases lay in between. CDR3: CASSPSFAGSTEAFF. The CDR3 DNA reads as TGTGCCAGCTCACCATCCTTTGCGGGGAGCACTGAAGCTTTCTTT.

This clone was counted a few times. Different DNA sequences within this sample yield the same CDR3. V is TRBV29-1 and J is TRBJ2-3; 7 bases fit TRBD1. Germline CDR1 SQVTM, CDR2 ANQGSEA. After removal of 6 bases from V and 1 base from J, the junction contained 7 bases not matched to a gene. The CDR3 totals 14 residues. CDR3 in DNA: TGCAGCGTCGAAAGGGGGCGCGGCACAGATACGCAGTATTTT. As protein: CSVERGRGTDTQYF.

This clone showed up just a few times. V usage is TRBV4-1 and J usage is TRBJ2-3; TRBD1 might be the D (6 bases). V lost 2 bases and J 2 bases, leaving 8 bases between the germline ends. Germline CDR1 MGHRA, CDR2 YSYEKL. The CDR3 extends over 14 amino acids. CDR3 sequence reads: CASSQQGFTDTQYF. The CDR3 DNA sequence: TGCGCCAGCAGCCAACAGGGGTTCACAGATACGCAGTATTTT.

This clone appeared a few times. V and J are TRBV4-1 and TRBJ2-2, with TRBD2 as a possible D gene (5 bases). V was trimmed by 4 bases and J by 0 bases, leaving 6 bases between them. Germline V gene sequence: CDR1 MGHRA, CDR2 YSYEKL. The CDR3 length is 14 residues. The CDR3 sequence is CASSRGSNTGELFF. CDR3 nucleotide sequence: TGCGCCAGCAGCCGAGGGTCGAACACCGGGGAGCTGTTTTTT.

V gene TRBV2 combines with J gene TRBJ2-5; tentatively, D is TRBD1 or TRBD2 (5 bases each). Trimming stripped 6 bases from V and 7 bases from J, with 15 bases between. Per the germline V gene, CDR1 is SNHLY and CDR2 is FYNNEI. The CDR3 sequence is 13 residues long. The CDR3 DNA reads TGTGCCAGCAGCGGGACGATACCAGGGACCCAGTACTTC. Amino acid sequence: CASSGTIPGTQYF.

The genes are TRBV2 and TRBJ1-2; 7 nucleotides match TRBD1. The CDR3 runs to 14 residues. With 4 bases clipped from V and 1 base from J, the junction kept 3 bases outside the gene matches. CDR1 is SNHLY, CDR2 FYNNEI, per germline. DNA of the CDR3: TGTGCCAGCAGTGGGAGACAGGGTAACTATGGCTACACCTTC. This gives the protein CASSGRQGNYGYTF.

The chain recombines TRBV9 with TRBJ2-3, with a possible D match to TRBD2 (6 bases). Germline values: CDR1 SGDLS, CDR2 YYNGEE. Trimming took off 8 bases at V and 3 bases at J, with 16 bases between the two ends. This CDR3 contains 14 residues. The CDR3 loop is CASGATRGTDTQYF. CDR3 sequence (DNA): TGTGCCAGTGGAGCGACCCGGGGGACAGATACGCAGTATTTT.

This clone was counted only a few times. This chain links TRBV27 with TRBJ2-1; 8 bases map to TRBD1. CDR3 size: 14 residues. With V trimmed by 5 bases and J by 8 bases, 8 bases remained unmatched. In germline, CDR1 is MNHEY, CDR2 SMNVEV (reference sequence). The CDR3 sequence is CASSGQGAFDEQFF. As DNA, the CDR3 is TGTGCCAGCAGTGGACAGGGAGCATTCGATGAGCAGTTCTTC.

This chain links TRBV18 with TRBJ2-7, with D perhaps being TRBD1 or TRBD2 (6 bases each). Trimming pared 3 bases from V and 7 bases from J, leaving 22 bases between. Germline values: CDR1 KGHSH, CDR2 LQKENI. The CDR3 is 16 residues long. The CDR3 reads CASSPSKGGTLMEQYF. The CDR3 DNA sequence: TGTGCCAGCTCACCCTCCAAGGGGGGAACCCTGATGGAGCAGTACTTC. The variable domain in full, completed from reference TRBV18 and TRBJ2-7, reads NAGVMQNPRHLVRRRGQEARLRCSPMKGHSHVYWYRQLPEEGLKFMVYLQKENIIDESGMPKERFSAEFPKEGPSILRIQQVVRGDSAAYFCASSPSKGGTLMEQYFGPGTRLTVT.

Only a few counts were recorded for this clone. The chain has TRBV5-1 and TRBJ1-1; D possibly corresponds to TRBD1 (6 bases). Trimming removed 4 bases at V and 1 base at J, with 8 bases between. Germline values: CDR1 SGHRS, CDR2 YFSETQ. This CDR3 comprises 13 residues. CDR3 nucleotide sequence: TGCGCCAGCAGCGGACAGTCGAACACTGAAGCTTTCTTT. Translation gives CASSGQSNTEAFF.

The genes are TRBV29-1 and TRBJ1-1; D gene ambiguous. The CDR3 consists of 9 residues. Germline-derived CDR1 and CDR2 are SQVTM and ANQGSEA. V lost 4 bases to trimming and J lost 7 bases, with 4 bases between them. CDR3 region: CSVGVEAFF. In nucleotides, the CDR3 is TGCAGCGTTGGGGTTGAAGCTTTCTTT.

V and J are TRBV6-5 and TRBJ1-2; 7 nucleotides align to TRBD1. CDR1 is MNHEY and CDR2 is SVGAGI in the germline V gene. The junction had 8 bases not matched to a gene; V was cut back by 2 bases and J by 5 bases. The CDR3 totals 15 residues. The CDR3 coding sequence is TGTGCCAGCAGTTACAACGTACAGGGGTCATATGGCTACACCTTC. Its protein product is CASSYNVQGSYGYTF.

This chain connects TRBV7-2 to TRBJ1-4; D gene ambiguous. V lost 1 base, J lost 7 bases, and 10 bases lay in between. The germline V gene has CDR1 SGHTA and CDR2 FQGNSA. There are 14 residues in the CDR3. The CDR3 loop is CASSLGQRAEKLFF. DNA for the CDR3: TGTGCCAGCAGCTTAGGCCAGCGGGCTGAAAAACTGTTTTTT.

The V gene is TRBV5-1, the J gene TRBJ2-1; D perhaps matches TRBD1 (5 bases). V was shortened by 1 base and J by 0 bases, with 11 bases between the two germline ends. CDR3 length: 16 residues. CDR1 SGHRS and CDR2 YFSETQ come from the germline V gene. The CDR3 bases are TGCGCCAGCAGCTTGATCCCAGACAGCTCCTACAATGAGCAGTTCTTC. Translated, it gives CASSLIPDSSYNEQFF.

As to this clone: The same CDR3 can be traced to other DNA sequences in this sample. The chain is built from TRBV6-5 and TRBJ2-7; D not resolved. The V end lost 5 bases, the J end lost 3 bases, and 5 bases lay between the germline ends. Germline values: CDR1 MNHEY, CDR2 SVGAGI. There are 11 residues in the CDR3. DNA of the CDR3: TGTGCCAGCAGTGCTGGCTACGAGCAGTACTTC. Translated: CASSAGYEQYF.

The chain joins TRBV4-1 to TRBJ2-1, with unresolved D. Trimming took off 1 base at V and 5 bases at J, with 15 bases between the two ends. This CDR3 comprises 16 residues. Germline CDR1 MGHRA, CDR2 YSYEKL. CDR3 loop: CASSQAVVFRDNEQFF. The CDR3 coding sequence is TGCGCCAGCAGCCAAGCGGTGGTCTTCCGGGACAATGAGCAGTTCTTC.